Shown below are 3 T cell receptor beta chains from a single sample sequenced in a study of HIV-infected children after antiretroviral therapy interruption (dated by TCRdb to the late 2010s). Sample treatment or condition, as interpreted from the label and publication: PENTA 11 planned treatment interruption arm or continuous ART arm. Library generation was performed with 3' RACE. Sequencing was carried out with an Illumina MiSeq. To correct PCR amplification bias, TCR libraries were generated from RNA with a 3' RACE protocol that used unique molecular identifiers. TCRdb took the public reads, trimmed them with fastp at Q25, ran MiXCR for clone calling and kept in-frame beta chains. When rows share a CDR3 protein, they turn into one entry using the most common DNA and genes. The sample data list over 35,000 distinct CDR3 sequences, and 6.5% of these were observed just once. Jointly, the top ten make up about 1% of the sample.

This specimen was CD45RA+ CD4+ T cells from PBMCs, pooled from several time points, taken from a donor given antiretroviral therapy, either interrupted or continuous. The cell subset or site label here, explained by the study, means: naive CD4+ CD45RA+ CD45RO- T cells. These receptors were taken from a pool of human donors with HIV.

This sequence joins TRBV28 and TRBJ1-3; TRBD1 might be the D (6 bases). Trimming stripped 6 bases from V and 4 bases from J, with 16 bases between. Germline-derived CDR1 and CDR2 are MDHEN and SYDVKM. The CDR3 is 15 amino acids. The CDR3 bases are TGTGCCAGCAGCACACCCACAGGGTCCGGAAACACCATATATTTT. The encoded protein is CASSTPTGSGNTIYF.

As regards this clonotype: At one of its ends the junction is not consistent with the germline gene, which may arise from a read error. The J gene is TRBJ1-1, the V gene TRBV6-5, with TRBD1 identical over 8 bases. The length of the CDR3 is 15 residues. The germline CDR1 and CDR2 sequences are MNHEY and SVGAGI. In DNA, the CDR3 is TGTGCCAACAGTACGTGGACAGGGAGAGCTACTGAAGCTTTCTTT. Residues: CANSTWTGRATEAFF.

This clonotype was detected many times. The V and J genes are TRBV7-2 and TRBJ2-2; tentative D call: TRBD2 (5 bases). CDR1 SGHTA and CDR2 FQGNSA come from the germline V gene. CDR3 length equals 16 residues. V lost 5 bases and J lost 5, with 18 bases in between. For the CDR3, the DNA is TGTGCCAGCAGCCCCCGAGAGGGAGCGAGGACCGGGGAGCTGTTTTTT. Amino acid sequence: CASSPREGARTGELFF.